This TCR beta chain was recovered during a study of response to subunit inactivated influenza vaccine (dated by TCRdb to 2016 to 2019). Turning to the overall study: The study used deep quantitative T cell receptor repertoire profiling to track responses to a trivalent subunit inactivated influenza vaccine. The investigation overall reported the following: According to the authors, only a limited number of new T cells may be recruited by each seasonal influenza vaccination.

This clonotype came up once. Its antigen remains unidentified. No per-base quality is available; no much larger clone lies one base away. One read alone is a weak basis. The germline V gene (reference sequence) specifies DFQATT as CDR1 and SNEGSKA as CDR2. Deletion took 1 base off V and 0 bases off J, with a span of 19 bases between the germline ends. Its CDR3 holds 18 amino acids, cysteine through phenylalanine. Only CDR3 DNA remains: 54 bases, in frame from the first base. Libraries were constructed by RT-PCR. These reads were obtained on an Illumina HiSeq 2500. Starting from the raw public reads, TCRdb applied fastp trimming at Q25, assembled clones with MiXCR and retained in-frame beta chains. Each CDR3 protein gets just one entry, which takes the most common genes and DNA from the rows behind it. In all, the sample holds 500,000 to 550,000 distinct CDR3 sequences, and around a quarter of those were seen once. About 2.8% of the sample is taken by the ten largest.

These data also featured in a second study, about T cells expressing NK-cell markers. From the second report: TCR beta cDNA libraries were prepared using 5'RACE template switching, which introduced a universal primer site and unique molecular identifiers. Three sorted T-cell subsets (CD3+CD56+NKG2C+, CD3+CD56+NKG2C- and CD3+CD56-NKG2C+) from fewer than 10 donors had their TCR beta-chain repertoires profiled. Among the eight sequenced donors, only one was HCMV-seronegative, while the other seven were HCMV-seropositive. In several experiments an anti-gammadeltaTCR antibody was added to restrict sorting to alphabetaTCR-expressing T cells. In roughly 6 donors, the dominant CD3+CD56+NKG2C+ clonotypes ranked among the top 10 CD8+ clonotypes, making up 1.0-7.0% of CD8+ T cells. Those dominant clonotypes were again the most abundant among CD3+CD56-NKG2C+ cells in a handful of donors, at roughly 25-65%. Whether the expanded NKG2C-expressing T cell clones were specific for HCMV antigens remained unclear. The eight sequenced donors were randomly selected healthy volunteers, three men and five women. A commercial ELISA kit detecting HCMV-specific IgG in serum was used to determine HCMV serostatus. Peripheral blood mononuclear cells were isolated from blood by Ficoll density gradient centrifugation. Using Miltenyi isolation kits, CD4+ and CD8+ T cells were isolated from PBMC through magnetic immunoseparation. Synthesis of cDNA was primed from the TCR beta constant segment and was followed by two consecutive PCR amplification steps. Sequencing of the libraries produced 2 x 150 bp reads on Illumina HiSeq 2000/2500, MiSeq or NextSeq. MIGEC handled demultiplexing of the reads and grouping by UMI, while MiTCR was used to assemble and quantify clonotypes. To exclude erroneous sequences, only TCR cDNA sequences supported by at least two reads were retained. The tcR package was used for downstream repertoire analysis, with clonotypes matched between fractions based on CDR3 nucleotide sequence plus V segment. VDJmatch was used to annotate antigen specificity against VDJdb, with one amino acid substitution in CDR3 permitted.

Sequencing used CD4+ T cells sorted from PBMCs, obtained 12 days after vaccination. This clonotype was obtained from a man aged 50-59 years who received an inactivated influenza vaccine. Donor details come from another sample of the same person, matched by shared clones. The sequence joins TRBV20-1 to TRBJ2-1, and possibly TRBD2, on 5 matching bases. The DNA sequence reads TGCAGTGCTAGAGCCCTACTAGATGCGGCCGGCTCCTACAATGAGCAGTTCTTC. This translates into CSARALLDAAGSYNEQFF.